This T cell receptor beta chain stems from a study of cytomegalovirus exposure and HLA in healthy donors. The PCR made use of 60 Vbeta and 13 Jbeta primers. The repertoire was sequenced with immunoSEQ multiplex PCR; TCRdb's copy has only in-frame clones and lacks some. The repertoire table contains some 28,000 clones. Looked up from germline, CDR1 is SGHNT and CDR2 is YENEEA. CDR3 length equals 17 residues. Trimming cost V 1 base and J 2 bases; bases outside gene matches: 6. The sample taken for sequencing was PBMCs. The receptor was isolated from a man aged 25-45 years in good health and CMV-seronegative. V gene TRBV11-3 combines with J gene TRBJ2-3; 10 nucleotides match TRBD2. CDR3 nucleotides: TGTGCCAGCAGCTTAGGCCTAGCGGGGGCCCTCACAGATACGCAGTATTTT. It is translated as CASSLGLAGALTDTQYF.